These T cell receptor beta chains were read from a single sample in a study of breast tumors, draining lymph nodes, adjacent tissues. TCRdb recomputed calls from the multiplex PCR reads with MiXCR, one row per CDR3 protein. The table lists fewer than 250,000 distinct CDR3 sequences, roughly 32% of them singletons. Sequenced: axillary lymph node tissue. These receptors came from a female donor with breast cancer. Some clones in this sample may be carry-over from other donors' samples. Both conserved end residues are part of each CDR3. Fields, in order: D gene, J gene, V gene, clone size, CDR3 DNA, CDR3 protein. A D gene is named only where the DNA matches it firmly. The listing skips clone size in some rows; elsewhere it reads once, few, many or a size class.

TRBD1,TRBJ2-7,TRBV6-1,-,TGTGCCAGCAGGCCATCCGGGACAGGCTACGAGCAGTACTTC,CASRPSGTGYEQYF
TRBD1,TRBJ2-6,TRBV9,many,TGTGCCAGCAGCGAAACAGGGGCCCGGGCCAACGTCCTGACTTTC,CASSETGARANVLTF
-,TRBJ1-5,TRBV4-2,many,TGTGCCAGCAGCCATGTTAGTCAGCCCCAGCATTTT,CASSHVSQPQHF
-,TRBJ2-1,TRBV7-8,many,TGTGCCAGCAGCTCCGCCCTCGGGCAGGGTAGCAATGAGCAGTTCTTC,CASSSALGQGSNEQFF
TRBD2,TRBJ2-1,TRBV11-3,-,TGTGCCAGCAGCCCGAGGACTAGCGGGAGGGGTTGCCCCTACAATGAGCAGTTCTTC,CASSPRTSGRGCPYNEQFF
-,TRBJ1-3,TRBV6-2/TRBV6-3,many,TGTGCCAGCACCCTCCGGGTTCTCTCTGGAAACACCATATATTTT,CASTLRVLSGNTIYF
-,TRBJ1-5,TRBV5-8,many,TGTGCCAGCAGCTATATCGGGCCCCAGCATTTT,CASSYIGPQHF
-,TRBJ2-1,TRBV7-2,-,TGTGCCAGCAGCATATACCGGGGTGGTGAGCAGTTCTTC,CASSIYRGGEQFF
TRBD1,TRBJ2-2,TRBV30,many,TGTGCCTGGACAAGGGACAGCAACACCGGGGAGCTGTTTTTT,CAWTRDSNTGELFF
-,TRBJ1-1,TRBV4-3,-,TGCGCCAGCAAGAAGGGAACCAACACTGAAGCTTTCTTT,CASKKGTNTEAFF
-,TRBJ1-6,TRBV5-1,-,TGCGCCAGCAGCGTCAGCTCCTATAATTCCCCCCCCCACTTT,CASSVSSYNSPPHF
-,TRBJ1-5,TRBV30,many,TGTGCCTGGACGAATGGTAACAATCAGCCCCAGCATTTT,CAWTNGNNQPQHF
-,TRBJ1-5,TRBV7-8,many,TGTGCCAGCAGCTTAACAAAGCAGACTTATAGCAATCAGCCCCAGCATTTT,CASSLTKQTYSNQPQHF
-,TRBJ1-2,TRBV18,many,TGTGCCAGCTCACCCAACGATTCGAACAGGAGAAGCTACACCTTC,CASSPNDSNRRSYTF
-,TRBJ1-6,TRBV11-3,-,TGTGCCAGCAGCTTCGGGCAGACGAGAGATAATTCACCCCTCCACTTT,CASSFGQTRDNSPLHF
TRBD2,TRBJ2-2,TRBV5-8,many,TGTGCCAGCAGCCCTCGGGGGGGGGCTAACACCGGGGAGCTGTTTTTT,CASSPRGGANTGELFF
TRBD1,TRBJ1-3,TRBV3-1,many,TGTGCCAGCAGCCATCGCGGGACAGGATTCTCTGGAAACACCATATATTTT,CASSHRGTGFSGNTIYF
TRBD1,TRBJ1-2,TRBV5-6,many,TGTGCCAGCAGCCTGACAGGGGCCTTGGGCTACACCTTC,CASSLTGALGYTF
TRBD2,TRBJ2-3,TRBV29-1,-,TGCAGCGTGATTAGCGGGAGGGCTGGTGGTGATACGCAGTATTTT,CSVISGRAGGDTQYF
-,TRBJ2-3,TRBV5-1,many,TGCGCCAGCAGCTTGGGGCGGGCCACCCTCACAGATACGCAGTATTTT,CASSLGRATLTDTQYF
TRBD2,TRBJ2-7,TRBV25-1,many,TGTGCCAGCAGTGTGGGGCTAGCGGGAGGCGAGCAGTACTTC,CASSVGLAGGEQYF
-,TRBJ2-3,TRBV6-1,-,TGTGCCAGCAGTGAGATGGCCAGCCCGGGGCGCACAGATACGCAGTATTTT,CASSEMASPGRTDTQYF
TRBD1,TRBJ2-1,TRBV12-3/TRBV12-4,many,TGTGCCAGCAGTAACAGGGGGCTCGGGTCGTATGAGCAGTTCTTC,CASSNRGLGSYEQFF
TRBD2,TRBJ2-7,TRBV11-1,many,TGTGCCAGCAGCTTAAGGGGACTAGAATTGGAATGGGAGCAGTACTTC,CASSLRGLELEWEQYF
TRBD1,TRBJ2-7,TRBV19,-,TGTGCCAGTAGTATATCCGGGACAGTCTCCTACGAGCAGTACTTC,CASSISGTVSYEQYF
-,TRBJ1-3,TRBV5-8,many,TGTGCCAGCAGCTTGGAGGGAAGAAACACCATATATTTT,CASSLEGRNTIYF